The TCR beta chain described here comes from a study of post-analysis software for immune sequencing data. Study-wide results and caveats: Four or five TRBV segments (TRBV5-6, TRBV5-1 and TRBV20-1 among them) occurred more frequently in patients than in controls. Batch-mates among the samples co-clustered strongly by F measure. The study found significantly lower normalized Chao1 diversity in multiple sclerosis patients than in controls.

Germline V gene sequence: CDR1 SEHNR, CDR2 FQNEAQ (reference sequence). This CDR3 has 15 amino acids. Trimming took off 5 bases at V and 0 bases at J, with 12 bases between the two ends. This clonotype was picked up one time. Its antigen remains unidentified. The library was made from cDNA and included unique molecular identifiers. Around 500,000 cDNA molecules were obtained per 1 to 10 million input T cells. TCRdb re-called the PCR reads through MiXCR, storing one row per CDR3 protein. The table records about 380,000 distinct CDR3 sequences, about a third of them present only once. The TCR was taken from a girl aged 5-17 years with multiple sclerosis. The V call is TRBV7-9, the J call TRBJ2-3, with D possibly being TRBD1 (5 bases). The material sequenced was blood. The CDR3 bases are TGTGCCAGCAGCCAGGGCCTACTAAGCACAGATACGCAGTATTTT. This encodes CASSQGLLSTDTQYF.